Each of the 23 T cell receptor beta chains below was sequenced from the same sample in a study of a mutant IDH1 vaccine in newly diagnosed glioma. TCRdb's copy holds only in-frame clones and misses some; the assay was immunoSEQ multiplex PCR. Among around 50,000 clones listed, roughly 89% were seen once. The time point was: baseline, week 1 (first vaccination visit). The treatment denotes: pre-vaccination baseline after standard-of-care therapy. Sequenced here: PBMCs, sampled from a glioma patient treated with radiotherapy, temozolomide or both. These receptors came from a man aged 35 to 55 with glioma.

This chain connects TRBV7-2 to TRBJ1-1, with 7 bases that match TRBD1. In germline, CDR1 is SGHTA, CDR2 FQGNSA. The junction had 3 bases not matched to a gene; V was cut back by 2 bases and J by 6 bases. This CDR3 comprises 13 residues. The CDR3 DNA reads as TGTGCCAGCAGCTTATCAGGGGGAGCTGAAGCTTTCTTT. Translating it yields CASSLSGGAEAFF.

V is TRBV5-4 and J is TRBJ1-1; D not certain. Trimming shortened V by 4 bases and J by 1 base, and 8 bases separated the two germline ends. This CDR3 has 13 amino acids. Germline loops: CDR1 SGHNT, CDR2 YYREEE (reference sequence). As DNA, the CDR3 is TGTGCCAGCAGCCTTCAGGAGAACACTGAAGCTTTCTTT. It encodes CASSLQENTEAFF.

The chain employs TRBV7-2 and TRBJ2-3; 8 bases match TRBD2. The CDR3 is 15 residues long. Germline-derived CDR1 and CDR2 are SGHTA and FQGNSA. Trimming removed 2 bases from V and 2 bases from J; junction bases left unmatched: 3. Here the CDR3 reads CASSLLGLVTDTQYF. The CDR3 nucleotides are TGTGCCAGCAGCTTATTGGGACTAGTCACAGATACGCAGTATTTT.

The CDR3 loop reads CASSVGQGLTEAFF. As DNA, the CDR3 is TGTGCCAGCAGCGTCGGACAGGGTTTAACTGAAGCTTTCTTT. The V call is TRBV9, the J call TRBJ1-1, with TRBD1 matching over 8 bases. V lost 2 bases and J lost 5; bases outside the gene matches: 5. CDR3 length: 14 amino acids. Germline values: CDR1 SGDLS, CDR2 YYNGEE.

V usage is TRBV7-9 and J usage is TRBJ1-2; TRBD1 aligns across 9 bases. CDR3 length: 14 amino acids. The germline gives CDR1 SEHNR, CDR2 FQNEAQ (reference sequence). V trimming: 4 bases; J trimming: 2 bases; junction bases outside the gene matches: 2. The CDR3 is CASSYGQGNYGYTF. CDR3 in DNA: TGTGCCAGCAGCTACGGACAGGGGAACTATGGCTACACCTTC.

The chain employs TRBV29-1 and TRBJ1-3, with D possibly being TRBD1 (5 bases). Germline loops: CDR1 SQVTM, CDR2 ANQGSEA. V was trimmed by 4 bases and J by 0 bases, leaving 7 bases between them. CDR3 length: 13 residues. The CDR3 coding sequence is TGCAGCGTTGTTGGGGGCTCTGGAAACACCATATATTTT. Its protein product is CSVVGGSGNTIYF.

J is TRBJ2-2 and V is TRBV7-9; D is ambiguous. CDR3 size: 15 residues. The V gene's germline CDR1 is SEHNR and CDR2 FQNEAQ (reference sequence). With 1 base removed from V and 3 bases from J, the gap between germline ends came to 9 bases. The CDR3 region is CASSLVERYTGELFF. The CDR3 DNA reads TGTGCCAGCAGCTTAGTGGAGCGCTACACCGGGGAGCTGTTTTTT. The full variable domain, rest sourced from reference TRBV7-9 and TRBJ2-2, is DTGVSQNPRHKITKRGQNVTFRCDPISEHNRLYWYRQTLGQGPEFLTYFQNEAQLEKSRLLSDRFSAERPKGSFSTLEIQRTEQGDSAMYLCASSLVERYTGELFFGEGSRLTVL.

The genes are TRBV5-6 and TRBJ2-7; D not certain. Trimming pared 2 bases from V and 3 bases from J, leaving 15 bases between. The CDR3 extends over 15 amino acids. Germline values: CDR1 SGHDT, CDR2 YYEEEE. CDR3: CASSFTSIELYEQYF. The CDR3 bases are TGTGCCAGCAGCTTTACTTCTATTGAGCTCTACGAGCAGTACTTC.

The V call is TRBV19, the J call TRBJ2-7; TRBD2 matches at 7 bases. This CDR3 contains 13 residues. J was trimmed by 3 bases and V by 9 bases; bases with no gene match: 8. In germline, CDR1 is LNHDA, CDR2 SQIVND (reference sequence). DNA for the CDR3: TGTGCCAGCCGAGGGGAGGGTATCTACGAGCAGTACTTC. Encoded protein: CASRGEGIYEQYF.

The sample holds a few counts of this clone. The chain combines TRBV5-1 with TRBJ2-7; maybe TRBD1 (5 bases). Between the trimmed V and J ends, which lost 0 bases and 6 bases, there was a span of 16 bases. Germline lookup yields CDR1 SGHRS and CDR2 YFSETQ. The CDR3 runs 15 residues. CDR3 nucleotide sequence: TGCGCCAGCAGCTTGGGGGGCAGCATGGTCATCGAGCAGTACTTC. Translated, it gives CASSLGGSMVIEQYF.

The CDR3 DNA is TGTGCCAGCAGTGAAGGAGGCGGCACCTACTATGGCTACACCTTC. Encoded protein: CASSEGGGTYYGYTF. This chain uses TRBV6-1 with TRBJ1-2; D not resolved. V was cut by 1 base and J by 3 bases, with 12 bases left in between. The length of the CDR3 is 15 residues. Looked up from germline, CDR1 is MNHNS and CDR2 is SASEGT.

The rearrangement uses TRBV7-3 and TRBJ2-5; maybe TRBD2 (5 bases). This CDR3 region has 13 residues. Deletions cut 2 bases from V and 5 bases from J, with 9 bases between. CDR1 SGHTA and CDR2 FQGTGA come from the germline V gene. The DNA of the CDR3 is TGTGCCAGCAGCTTAGGTGGGAGTGAGACCCAGTACTTC. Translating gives CASSLGGSETQYF. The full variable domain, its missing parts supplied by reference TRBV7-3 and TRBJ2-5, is GAGVSQTPSNKVTEKGKYVELRCDPISGHTALYWYRQSLGQGPEFLIYFQGTGAADDSGLPNDRFFAVRPEGSVSTLKIQRTERGDSAVYLCASSLGGSETQYFGPGTRLLVL.

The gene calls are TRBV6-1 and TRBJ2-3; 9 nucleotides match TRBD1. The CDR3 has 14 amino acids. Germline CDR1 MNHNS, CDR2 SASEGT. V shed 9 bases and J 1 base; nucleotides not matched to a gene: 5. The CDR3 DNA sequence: TGTGCCAGTTTGGACAGGGGCCGCACAGATACGCAGTATTTT. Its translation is CASLDRGRTDTQYF.

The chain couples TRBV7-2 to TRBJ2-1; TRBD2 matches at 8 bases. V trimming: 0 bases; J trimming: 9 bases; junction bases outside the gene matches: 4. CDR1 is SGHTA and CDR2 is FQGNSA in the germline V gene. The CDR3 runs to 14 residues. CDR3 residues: CASSLAFAGGEQFF. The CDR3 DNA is TGTGCCAGCAGCTTAGCGTTCGCGGGAGGTGAGCAGTTCTTC.

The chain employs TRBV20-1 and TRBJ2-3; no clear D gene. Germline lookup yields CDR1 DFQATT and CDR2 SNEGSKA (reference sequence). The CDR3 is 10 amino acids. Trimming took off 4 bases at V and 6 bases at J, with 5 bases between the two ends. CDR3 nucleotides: TGCAGTGCTACGTCCGATACGCAGTATTTT. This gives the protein CSATSDTQYF.

The CDR3 protein is CASSPTLKTANTEAFF. The CDR3 region has the DNA TGCGCCAGCAGCCCCACCCTTAAGACAGCTAACACTGAAGCTTTCTTT. The V and J genes are TRBV5-1 and TRBJ1-1; perhaps TRBD1 as D (5 bases). Germline assignment: CDR1 SGHRS and CDR2 YFSETQ. The CDR3 extends over 16 amino acids. The V and J ends lost 4 bases and 2 bases respectively, with 18 bases between them.

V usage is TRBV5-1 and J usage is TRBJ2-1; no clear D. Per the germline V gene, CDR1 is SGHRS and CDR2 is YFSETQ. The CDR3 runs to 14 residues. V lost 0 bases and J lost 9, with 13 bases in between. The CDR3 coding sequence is TGCGCCAGCAGCTTGGCCACTCAGTTATCTGAGCAGTTCTTC. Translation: CASSLATQLSEQFF.

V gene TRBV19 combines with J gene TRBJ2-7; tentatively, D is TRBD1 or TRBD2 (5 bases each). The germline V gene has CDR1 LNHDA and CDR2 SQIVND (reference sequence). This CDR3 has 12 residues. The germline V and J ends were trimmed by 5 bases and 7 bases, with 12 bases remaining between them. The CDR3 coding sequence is TGTGCCAGTAGTCTCTCGGGACGTGAGCAGTACTTC. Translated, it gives CASSLSGREQYF.

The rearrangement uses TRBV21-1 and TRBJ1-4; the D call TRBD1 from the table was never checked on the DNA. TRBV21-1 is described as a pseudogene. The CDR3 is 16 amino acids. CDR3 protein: CASSKSAQGRNEKLFF. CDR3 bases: TGTGCCAGCAGCAAATCGGCCCAGGGAAGAAATGAAAAACTGTTTTTT.

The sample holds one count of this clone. The CDR3: CASSEYGAKSSGELFF. CDR3 coding DNA: TGTGCCAGCAGTGAATATGGGGCGAAGTCCAGTGGGGAGCTGTTTTTT. The genes are TRBV25-1 and TRBJ2-2; TRBD1 might be the D (5 bases). CDR1 and CDR2 from the germline V gene are MGHDK and SYGVNS. V gave up 0 bases and J gave up 8 bases, with 16 bases separating them. The length of the CDR3 is 16 residues.

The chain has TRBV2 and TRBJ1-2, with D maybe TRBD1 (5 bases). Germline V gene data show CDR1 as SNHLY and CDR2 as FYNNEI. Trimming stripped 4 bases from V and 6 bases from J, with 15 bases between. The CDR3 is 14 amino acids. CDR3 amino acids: CASSGQALGHGYTF. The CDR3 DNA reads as TGTGCCAGCAGTGGGCAGGCCTTGGGACATGGCTACACCTTC.

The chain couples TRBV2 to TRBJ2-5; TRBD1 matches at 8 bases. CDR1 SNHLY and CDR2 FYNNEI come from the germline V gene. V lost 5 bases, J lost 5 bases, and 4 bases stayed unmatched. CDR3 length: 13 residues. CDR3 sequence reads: CASSPWTGETQYF. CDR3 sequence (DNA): TGTGCCAGCAGTCCTTGGACAGGGGAGACCCAGTACTTC.

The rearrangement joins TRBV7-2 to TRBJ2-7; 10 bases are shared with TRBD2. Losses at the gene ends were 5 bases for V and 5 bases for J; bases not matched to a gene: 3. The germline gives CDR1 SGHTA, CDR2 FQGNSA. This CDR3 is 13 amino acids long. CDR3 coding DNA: TGTGCCAGCAGCCGCGGACTAGCGGACGAGCAGTACTTC. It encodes CASSRGLADEQYF.